This entry concerns a single T cell receptor (beta chain). Trimming removed 5 bases from V and 7 bases from J, with 15 bases in between. Looked up from germline, CDR1 is PRHDT and CDR2 is FYEKMQ (reference sequence). CDR3 length: 14 amino acids. The data were taken from a study of blood T cell repertoires in COVID-19. Produced via immunoSEQ multiplex PCR; TCRdb's table is partial and in-frame only. Among under 300,000 clones listed, over 75% were seen once. This TCR was sampled from a woman aged 45-59 years who had recovered from COVID-19. Sequenced material: PBMCs or T cells enriched from blood (not recorded which). The chain combines TRBV13 with TRBJ1-3; no definite D call. The CDR3 DNA reads TGTGCCAGCAGCGCTCGATCTACCGGGAACACCATATATTTT. This encodes CASSARSTGNTIYF. Based on the CDR3 plus reference TRBV13 and TRBJ1-3, the full variable domain is AAGVIQSPRHLIKEKRETATLKCYPIPRHDTVYWYQQGPGQDPQFLISFYEKMQSDKGSIPDRFSAQQFSDYHSELNMSSLELGDSALYFCASSARSTGNTIYFGEGSWLTVV.